This record looks at one T cell receptor beta chain sequence and its context. These data come from a study of radiotherapy plus CTLA-4 blockade in lung cancer. Only in-frame clones appear in the TCRdb table, and some are missing; sequencing was by immunoSEQ multiplex PCR. The table shows roughly 120,000 clones, with nearly 80% occurring only once. Germline V lookup: CDR1 KGHSH, CDR2 LQKENI. There are 16 residues in the CDR3. V lost 2 bases to trimming and J lost 1 base; unmatched junction nucleotides: 7. The chain is built from TRBV18 and TRBJ2-5, with 7 bases aligning to TRBD2. This sequence was found in a human donor with non-small cell lung cancer who had a partial response to radiotherapy plus ipilimumab. Sample: peripheral blood, taken from a patient treated with radiotherapy plus ipilimumab. The CDR3 DNA is TGTGCCAGCTCACCATGGGAGGGGAGGCGCCAAGAGACCCAGTACTTC. Translated, it gives CASSPWEGRRQETQYF.